This TCR beta chain emerged from a study of Tregs in tolerant kidney transplant recipients. Study-level points and caveats: Changing PCR primers prevented nucleotide comparison between some patients' samples. The most relevant donor-specific Treg TCRbeta repertoire apparently came from expansion with activated donor B cells. Tolerant patients' donor-specific Tregs expanded beyond overall Tregs, suggesting antigen-driven growth.

In the case of this clone: Its antigen remains unknown.

The method was immunoSEQ multiplex PCR; TCRdb's version includes in-frame clones alone and lacks a portion of them. The data contain 50,000 to 85,000 clones, about nine tenths of them seen just once; the ten biggest clones take up 9.5% to 12%. This CDR3 has 14 residues. CDR1 SGDLS and CDR2 YYNGEE come from the germline V gene. Trimming removed 4 bases from V and 2 bases from J; junction bases left unmatched: 3. This TCR was sampled from a human donor who received a combined kidney and bone marrow transplant. This chain links TRBV9 with TRBJ2-7, with 10 bases identical to TRBD2. The sample here was CD8+ T cells from blood, taken before the transplant. This CDR3 reads CASSFGLAAYEQYF. As DNA, the CDR3 is TGTGCCAGCAGCTTCGGACTAGCGGCCTACGAGCAGTACTTC.